This T cell receptor (beta chain) was sequenced for a study of blood T cell repertoires in COVID-19. The overall study: PBMCs, B-cell-depleted T cells, or T cells provided the cDNA or gDNA that made up the material.

CDR3 length: 13 amino acids. Between the trimmed V and J ends, which lost 5 bases and 5 bases, there was a span of 15 bases. Germline CDR1 GTSNPN, CDR2 SVGIG (reference sequence). Measured with immunoSEQ multiplex PCR; TCRdb has only the in-frame clones, and not every one. The table has hundreds of thousands of clones, about 90% seen once. This receptor was taken from a woman aged 25 to 39 with COVID-19, enrolled during active disease. The chain links TRBV30 to TRBJ2-5, with D uncertain. The sequenced sample was peripheral blood. The CDR3 DNA sequence: TGTGCCTGGGGGGTAAGATGGCGGGAGACCCAGTACTTC. This sequence encodes CAWGVRWRETQYF.